A selection of T cell receptor beta chains follows, all from one sample in a study of CD8 T cells in ankylosing spondylitis. TCRdb independently ran MiXCR on the 5' RACE reads; one entry per CDR3 protein. The table shows fewer than 750,000 distinct CDR3 sequences, with 19% occurring only once. Sequenced: blood, either unsorted or a sorted T cell fraction (not recorded which). All receptors come from a male donor with ankylosing spondylitis. The CDR3 runs from the conserved cysteine through the conserved F or W. D genes are given only for firm matches. A clone size is listed for some rows: how often the clone was seen (once, few, many), or a class if it is expanded.

abundance: NA
j_gene: TRBJ2-5
v_gene: TRBV29-1
d_gene: TRBD1
CDR3nt: TGCAGCGTTGGACAGGGGGCTCTAGAGACCCAGTACTTC
CDR3aa: CSVGQGALETQYF

abundance: few
j_gene: TRBJ1-1
v_gene: TRBV2
d_gene: TRBD1
CDR3nt: TGTGCCAGCCGACGACAGGGCCGTATGAACACTGAAGCTTTCTTT
CDR3aa: CASRRQGRMNTEAFF

abundance: few
j_gene: TRBJ2-7
v_gene: TRBV27
d_gene: TRBD1
CDR3nt: TGTGCCAGCAGGGACAGGGGTGCCTACGAGCAGTACTTC
CDR3aa: CASRDRGAYEQYF

abundance: few
j_gene: TRBJ2-7
v_gene: TRBV29-1
d_gene: TRBD2
CDR3nt: TGCAGCGTCAAAGGTAGCGGGGTAGAATACGAGCAGTACTTC
CDR3aa: CSVKGSGVEYEQYF

abundance: NA
j_gene: TRBJ2-7
v_gene: TRBV5-6
d_gene: NA
CDR3nt: TGTGCCAGCAGATCAACAGGAGGTTTTGGCTACGAGCAGTACTTC
CDR3aa: CASRSTGGFGYEQYF

abundance: NA
j_gene: TRBJ1-1
v_gene: TRBV7-6
d_gene: TRBD1
CDR3nt: TGTGCCAGCAGCATCGGACAGGGTATTGGGGTCACTGAAGCTTTCTTT
CDR3aa: CASSIGQGIGVTEAFF

abundance: NA
j_gene: TRBJ2-7
v_gene: TRBV30
d_gene: NA
CDR3nt: TGTGCCTTCTCGGGTGGCTCCTACGAGCAGTACTTC
CDR3aa: CAFSGGSYEQYF

abundance: NA
j_gene: TRBJ1-2
v_gene: TRBV20-1
d_gene: TRBD1
CDR3nt: TGCAGTGCTCCCAAGACAGGGCTGTATGGCTACACCTTC
CDR3aa: CSAPKTGLYGYTF

abundance: NA
j_gene: TRBJ2-5
v_gene: TRBV6-1
d_gene: NA
CDR3nt: TGTGCCAGCAGTCCTAACGGTGTCCATCCAGAGACCCAGTACTTC
CDR3aa: CASSPNGVHPETQYF

abundance: few
j_gene: TRBJ1-5
v_gene: TRBV4-3
d_gene: TRBD1
CDR3nt: TGCGCCAGCAGCCAAGATCGAGGGGGCGTTGGCAATCAGCCCCAGCATTTT
CDR3aa: CASSQDRGGVGNQPQHF

abundance: few
j_gene: TRBJ2-3
v_gene: TRBV24-1
d_gene: NA
CDR3nt: TGTGCCACCAGTGCCGCGTCAGATACGCAGTATTTT
CDR3aa: CATSAASDTQYF

abundance: few
j_gene: TRBJ2-1
v_gene: TRBV7-8
d_gene: NA
CDR3nt: TGTGCCAGCAGCTTGGGGCAAGGGGTCAGCGGGACACAACTGAGGGAGCAGTTCTTC
CDR3aa: CASSLGQGVSGTQLREQFF

abundance: NA
j_gene: TRBJ2-7
v_gene: TRBV3-1
d_gene: TRBD2
CDR3nt: TGTGCCAGCAGCCAAGATTGGGGGGGGTATTACGAGCAGTACTTC
CDR3aa: CASSQDWGGYYEQYF

abundance: few
j_gene: TRBJ1-2
v_gene: TRBV28
d_gene: NA
CDR3nt: TGTGCCAGCAGTTTATTGGGTCCGAGCTATGGCTACACCTTC
CDR3aa: CASSLLGPSYGYTF

abundance: few
j_gene: TRBJ2-2
v_gene: TRBV5-1
d_gene: NA
CDR3nt: TGCGCCAGCAGCTTGGTTGCCTATTCGAACACCGGGGAGCTGTTTTTT
CDR3aa: CASSLVAYSNTGELFF

abundance: few
j_gene: TRBJ2-3
v_gene: TRBV7-3
d_gene: TRBD2
CDR3nt: TGTGCCAGCAGCCGCGGAGCGGGACCCACAGATACGCAGTATTTT
CDR3aa: CASSRGAGPTDTQYF

abundance: NA
j_gene: TRBJ1-4
v_gene: TRBV27
d_gene: NA
CDR3nt: TGTGCCAGCAGTTTGGCTTGGACTAATGAAAAACTGTTTTTT
CDR3aa: CASSLAWTNEKLFF

abundance: few
j_gene: TRBJ1-2
v_gene: TRBV4-1
d_gene: NA
CDR3nt: TGCGCCAGCAGCACCGTTGGTAACTATGGCTACACCTTC
CDR3aa: CASSTVGNYGYTF

abundance: many
j_gene: TRBJ2-1
v_gene: TRBV4-2
d_gene: TRBD2
CDR3nt: TGTGCCAGCAGCCCCGGACTAGCGGGGAGCTCCTACAATGAGCAGTTCTTC
CDR3aa: CASSPGLAGSSYNEQFF

abundance: few
j_gene: TRBJ1-4
v_gene: TRBV11-2
d_gene: NA
CDR3nt: TGTGCCAGCAACCACGGGGCAACTAATGAAAAACTGTTTTTT
CDR3aa: CASNHGATNEKLFF

abundance: few
j_gene: TRBJ1-5
v_gene: TRBV20-1
d_gene: NA
CDR3nt: TGCAGTGTTGCGACAGGAGAGGAACATCAGCCCCAGCATTTT
CDR3aa: CSVATGEEHQPQHF

abundance: many
j_gene: TRBJ1-1
v_gene: TRBV5-1
d_gene: TRBD1
CDR3nt: TGCGCCAGCAGCAGGGACAGTGGGAACACTGAAGCTTTCTTT
CDR3aa: CASSRDSGNTEAFF

abundance: few
j_gene: TRBJ2-1
v_gene: TRBV12-3/TRBV12-4
d_gene: NA
CDR3nt: TGTGCCAGCAGTCCGGGTTTTTTGCCTGAGCAGTTCTTC
CDR3aa: CASSPGFLPEQFF

abundance: NA
j_gene: TRBJ2-1
v_gene: TRBV24-1
d_gene: NA
CDR3nt: TGTGCCACCAGGGGGGCGGGTTCCGATGAGCAGTTCTTC
CDR3aa: CATRGAGSDEQFF

abundance: few
j_gene: TRBJ1-4
v_gene: TRBV28
d_gene: NA
CDR3nt: TGTGCCAGCAGTTTAACGGGAGAAGTTGAAAAACTGTTTTTT
CDR3aa: CASSLTGEVEKLFF

abundance: few
j_gene: TRBJ2-5
v_gene: TRBV20-1
d_gene: TRBD1
CDR3nt: TGCAGTGCACTTTCCGGGACAGACCAAGAGACCCAGTACTTC
CDR3aa: CSALSGTDQETQYF

abundance: few
j_gene: TRBJ2-3
v_gene: TRBV12-3/TRBV12-4
d_gene: NA
CDR3nt: TGTGCCAGCAGCCCCCCATTAGACTTCACAGATACGCAGTATTTT
CDR3aa: CASSPPLDFTDTQYF

abundance: few
j_gene: TRBJ2-1
v_gene: TRBV29-1
d_gene: TRBD2
CDR3nt: TGCAGCGCGGTAGCGGGGGGGCTTGTAAATGAGCAGTTCTTC
CDR3aa: CSAVAGGLVNEQFF

abundance: many
j_gene: TRBJ2-3
v_gene: TRBV28
d_gene: NA
CDR3nt: TGTGCCAGCAGTCCACACACAGATACGCAGTATTTT
CDR3aa: CASSPHTDTQYF

abundance: few
j_gene: TRBJ1-5
v_gene: TRBV5-1
d_gene: NA
CDR3nt: TGCGCCAGCAGCTTATCAGGGGCGCTGGATCAGCCCCAGCATTTT
CDR3aa: CASSLSGALDQPQHF

abundance: NA
j_gene: TRBJ2-1
v_gene: TRBV4-2
d_gene: NA
CDR3nt: TGTGCCAGCAGCCAAGACCTGGATCTGGGCGTTGCTTGGAATGAGCAGTTCTTC
CDR3aa: CASSQDLDLGVAWNEQFF

abundance: few
j_gene: TRBJ1-1
v_gene: TRBV6-6
d_gene: NA
CDR3nt: TGTGCCAGCAGCCACGAACTGAACACTGAAGCTTTCTTT
CDR3aa: CASSHELNTEAFF

abundance: NA
j_gene: TRBJ2-7
v_gene: TRBV3-1
d_gene: TRBD1
CDR3nt: TGTGCCAGCAGCCCCCTGAACCGGGACAGGGGAAACGAGCAGTACTTC
CDR3aa: CASSPLNRDRGNEQYF

abundance: few
j_gene: TRBJ1-4
v_gene: TRBV3-1
d_gene: NA
CDR3nt: TGTGCCAGTAGGGGGTTCGATGAAAAACTGTTTTTT
CDR3aa: CASRGFDEKLFF

abundance: few
j_gene: TRBJ1-2
v_gene: TRBV7-2
d_gene: TRBD1
CDR3nt: TGTGCCAGCAGCTTAGCGGCAGGGGGAGGCTATGGCTACACCTTC
CDR3aa: CASSLAAGGGYGYTF

abundance: many
j_gene: TRBJ2-2
v_gene: TRBV5-1
d_gene: TRBD1
CDR3nt: TGCGCCAGCAGCTTGCACGGACAGGGCGCGAACACCGGGGAGCTGTTTTTT
CDR3aa: CASSLHGQGANTGELFF

abundance: few
j_gene: TRBJ2-4
v_gene: TRBV6-1
d_gene: NA
CDR3nt: TGTGCCAGCAGTGAGAGGGCAGGGGCCCTTCACCTAGCCAAAAACATTCAGTACTTC
CDR3aa: CASSERAGALHLAKNIQYF

abundance: many
j_gene: TRBJ1-1
v_gene: TRBV6-1
d_gene: NA
CDR3nt: TGTGCCAGCATTCGAACCCTCGTGAACACTGAAGCTTTCTTT
CDR3aa: CASIRTLVNTEAFF